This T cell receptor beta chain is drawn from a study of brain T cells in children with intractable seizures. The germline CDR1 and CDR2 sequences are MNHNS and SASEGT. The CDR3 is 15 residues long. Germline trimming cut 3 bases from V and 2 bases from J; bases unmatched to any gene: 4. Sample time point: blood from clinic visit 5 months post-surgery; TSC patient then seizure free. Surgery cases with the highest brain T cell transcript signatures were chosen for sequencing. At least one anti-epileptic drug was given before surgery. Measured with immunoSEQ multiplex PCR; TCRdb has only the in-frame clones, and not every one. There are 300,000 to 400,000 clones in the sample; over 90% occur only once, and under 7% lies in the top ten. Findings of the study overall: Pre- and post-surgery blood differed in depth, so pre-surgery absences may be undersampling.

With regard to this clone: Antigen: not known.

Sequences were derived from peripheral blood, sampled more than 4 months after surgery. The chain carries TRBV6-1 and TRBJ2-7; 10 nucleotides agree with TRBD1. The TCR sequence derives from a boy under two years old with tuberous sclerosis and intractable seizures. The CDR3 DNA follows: TGTGCCAGCAGTGACCCGGGACAGGGGACCTACGAGCAGTACTTC. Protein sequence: CASSDPGQGTYEQYF.